Below, 23 T cell receptor beta chains from the same sample are listed, as sequenced in a study of human thymus T cells (dated by TCRdb to 2020 to 2022). Thymus tissue was collected as surgical resects that were removed during corrective cardiac surgery. To prepare the library, the immunoSEQ multiplex PCR assay was applied. TCRdb retrieved this table from immuneACCESS and kept in-frame rearrangements only. Not all clones are present; in checked studies, unresolved V genes account for under half, and no reason is known for the remainder. In all, the sample holds 55,000 to 85,000 clones, and 85% to 95% of those were seen once. The ten top clones hold 0.034% of the sample. The sequencing sample was made of thymus tissue. Receptors originate from a girl less than two years old with a congenital heart defect but otherwise immunologically healthy.

The chain is built from TRBV9 and TRBJ2-3; TRBD1 agrees at 8 bases. CDR3 size: 14 residues. Germline V gene sequence: CDR1 SGDLS, CDR2 YYNGEE. Unmatched junction bases numbered 7, after V lost 10 bases and J lost 0 bases. This CDR3 is CASGRDRSTDTQYF. CDR3 DNA: TGTGCCTCGGGTCGGGACAGGAGCACAGATACGCAGTATTTT.

The rearrangement links TRBV7-9 to TRBJ2-7, with a tentative D call TRBD2 (7 bases). CDR1 and CDR2 from the germline V gene are SEHNR and FQNEAQ (reference sequence). Trimming took off 2 bases at V and 6 bases at J, with 20 bases between the two ends. The CDR3 runs 16 residues. CDR3 nucleotides: TGTGCCAGCAGCTTACGCCTTCCCGGGGGGCCAGGCGAGCAGTACTTC. Amino acid sequence: CASSLRLPGGPGEQYF.

The J gene is TRBJ2-1, the V gene TRBV7-3, with TRBD2 identical over 8 bases. The CDR3 runs to 14 residues. Germline loops: CDR1 SGHTA, CDR2 FQGTGA. Trimming at V came to 3 bases and at J to 2 bases, leaving 0 bases not matched to a gene. In nucleotides, the CDR3 is TGTGCCAGCAGCTTTAGCGGGGCCTACAATGAGCAGTTCTTC. Its translation: CASSFSGAYNEQFF.

V gene TRBV25-1 combines with J gene TRBJ1-5; D is undetermined. Between the trimmed V and J ends, which lost 7 bases and 0 bases, there was a span of 19 bases. The CDR3 is 17 amino acids. CDR1 is MGHDK and CDR2 is SYGVNS in the germline V gene. Here the CDR3 DNA reads TGTGCCAGCACCCCGCCGGGTACCGTTTATAGCAATCAGCCCCAGCATTTT. This encodes CASTPPGTVYSNQPQHF.

The rearrangement joins TRBV5-1 to TRBJ2-1, with TRBD1 as a possible D gene (6 bases). This CDR3 region has 15 residues. Per germline, CDR1 SGHRS and CDR2 YFSETQ. Trimming took off 0 bases at V and 7 bases at J, with 14 bases between the two ends. The CDR3 is CASSLEDSVANEQFF. The CDR3 bases are TGCGCCAGCAGCTTGGAGGACAGTGTGGCAAATGAGCAGTTCTTC.

This chain connects TRBV28 to TRBJ2-3, with D possibly being TRBD2 (6 bases). The CDR3 is 15 residues long. The germline V gene encodes CDR1 MDHEN and CDR2 SYDVKM. The germline V and J ends were trimmed by 3 bases and 2 bases, with 12 bases remaining between them. CDR3: CASSLRGIPTDTQYF. The DNA of the CDR3 is TGTGCCAGCAGTTTGCGCGGGATACCCACAGATACGCAGTATTTT.

The chain carries TRBV7-2 and TRBJ2-1; 11 bases fit TRBD2. The junction had 13 bases not matched to a gene; V was cut back by 5 bases and J by 7 bases. From germline, CDR1 is SGHTA and CDR2 FQGNSA. The length of the CDR3 is 17 residues. The CDR3 bases are TGTGCCAGCAGCCCCCGCAAAACTAGCGGGAGTGCTAATGAGCAGTTCTTC. Translated: CASSPRKTSGSANEQFF. Full variable domain (remainder filled in from reference TRBV7-2 and TRBJ2-1): GAGVSQSPSNKVTEKGKDVELRCDPISGHTALYWYRQSLGQGLEFLIYFQGNSAPDKSGLPSDRFSAERTGGSVSTLTIQRTQQEDSAVYLCASSPRKTSGSANEQFFGPGTRLTVL.

The chain links TRBV20-1 to TRBJ2-7; TRBD2 aligns across 7 bases. The CDR3 extends over 11 amino acids. Germline loops: CDR1 DFQATT, CDR2 SNEGSKA (reference sequence). The J segment lost 3 bases and the V segment lost 5 bases, leaving 1 base of the junction unmatched. The CDR3 bases are TGCAGTGCTGGGGGGGGCTACGAGCAGTACTTC. It translates to CSAGGGYEQYF.

The rearrangement uses TRBV5-8 and TRBJ2-3; 9 bases line up with TRBD2. Trimming cost V 0 bases and J 5 bases; bases outside gene matches: 13. Germline V gene lookup returns CDR1 SGHTS and CDR2 YDEGEE. The CDR3 loop spans 18 amino acids. The CDR3 coding sequence is TGTGCCAGCAGCTTGGCTAGCGGGATCGGGACGACCCTAGATACGCAGTATTTT. This encodes CASSLASGIGTTLDTQYF. Full variable domain (rest looked up from reference TRBV5-8 and TRBJ2-3): EAGVTQSPTHLIKTRGQQATLRCSPISGHTSVYWYQQALGLGLQFLLWYDEGEERNRGNFPPRFSGRQFPNYSSELNVNALELEDSALYLCASSLASGIGTTLDTQYFGPGTRLTVL.

The chain carries TRBV11-2 and TRBJ1-4; D perhaps matches TRBD1 (6 bases). The V gene's germline CDR1 is SGHAT and CDR2 FQNNGV. The ends were cut back, 5 bases at V and 0 bases at J, with 13 bases in the middle. The CDR3 loop spans 16 amino acids. The CDR3 DNA reads TGTGCCAGCAGCATTAACGGACAGCCAACTAATGAAAAACTGTTTTTT. Its protein product is CASSINGQPTNEKLFF.

The genes are TRBV15 and TRBJ2-3; D is uncertain. Trimming left V 0 bases short and J 2 bases short, with 9 bases between. Germline CDR1 reads LNHNV; CDR2 reads YYDKDF (reference sequence). This CDR3 comprises 15 residues. The CDR3 DNA is TGTGCCACCAGCAGAGATGGTAAACACACAGATACGCAGTATTTT. This translates into CATSRDGKHTDTQYF.

The CDR3 nucleotides read TGTGCCAGCAGTTCCATACCGGGACAGAACGGCAATGAGCAGTTCTTC. Translated: CASSSIPGQNGNEQFF. The chain joins TRBV27 to TRBJ2-1; 7 bases match TRBD1. CDR3 size: 16 residues. Germline V gene sequence: CDR1 MNHEY, CDR2 SMNVEV (reference sequence). V lost 4 bases to trimming and J lost 6 bases; unmatched junction nucleotides: 12.

A note on this clone: Other DNA sequences of this sample code for an identical CDR3. The chain couples TRBV30 to TRBJ1-2; D possibly corresponds to TRBD1 (5 bases). The CDR3 has 12 amino acids. Trimming left V 3 bases short and J 7 bases short, with 12 bases between. Germline V gene data show CDR1 as GTSNPN and CDR2 as SVGIG (reference sequence). CDR3 in DNA: TGTGCCTGGAGGGCGGCGGGGGGTGGCTACACCTTC. Translated: CAWRAAGGGYTF.

V and J are TRBV14 and TRBJ2-2, with TRBD2 matching 13 bases. This CDR3 region has 21 residues. The V and J ends lost 0 bases and 4 bases, in that order; junction bases with no gene match: 14. Looked up from germline, CDR1 is SGHDN and CDR2 is FVKESK. CDR3 loop: CASSQDSPGTSGEFRTGELFF. The CDR3 DNA reads TGTGCCAGCAGCCAAGATAGCCCGGGGACTAGCGGGGAATTCCGCACCGGGGAGCTGTTTTTT.

The chain has TRBV5-1 and TRBJ1-2, with 8 bases fitting TRBD1. CDR1 is SGHRS, CDR2 YFSETQ, per germline. CDR3 length equals 14 residues. Germline trimming cut 0 bases from V and 5 bases from J; bases unmatched to any gene: 3. Written as DNA, the CDR3 is TGCGCCAGCAGCTTGGACAGGGGGAAGTATGGCTACACCTTC. It specifies CASSLDRGKYGYTF.

The chain is built from TRBV13 and TRBJ2-7; 10 bases map to TRBD2. The ends lost 2 bases at V and 5 bases at J; junction bases unmatched: 3. Germline lookup yields CDR1 PRHDT and CDR2 FYEKMQ (reference sequence). CDR3 size: 14 residues. CDR3 DNA sequence: TGTGCCAGCAGCTTACTAGCGGGGGAAAACGAGCAGTACTTC. This codes for CASSLLAGENEQYF.

The chain carries TRBV11-2 and TRBJ1-5; TRBD1 is a possible D gene (6 bases). The V and J ends lost 5 bases and 7 bases respectively, with 15 bases between them. This CDR3 region has 14 residues. The germline V gene has CDR1 SGHAT and CDR2 FQNNGV. The CDR3 sequence: CASSPRPTGQPQHF. DNA for the CDR3: TGTGCCAGCAGCCCCCGGCCGACAGGACAGCCCCAGCATTTT.

J is TRBJ2-5 and V is TRBV10-2; 8 nucleotides agree with TRBD1. CDR3 size: 13 residues. Germline V gives CDR1 WSHSY, CDR2 SAAADI. V lost 7 bases and J lost 4; bases outside the gene matches: 5. Here the CDR3 DNA reads TGCGCCAGCACCCGGGACAGGCGAGAGACCCAGTACTTC. This codes for CASTRDRRETQYF.

The rearrangement joins TRBV7-6 to TRBJ2-2; D unresolved. V was trimmed by 1 base and J by 0 bases, leaving 15 bases between them. Per germline, CDR1 SGHVS and CDR2 FNYEAQ. This CDR3 contains 18 residues. CDR3 region: CASSLGVPRAANTGELFF. The CDR3, as DNA: TGTGCCAGCAGCTTAGGGGTCCCTCGCGCGGCGAACACCGGGGAGCTGTTTTTT.

This clone appeared a single time. This chain connects TRBV5-4 to TRBJ1-1; D is undetermined. Germline loops: CDR1 SGHNT, CDR2 YYREEE (reference sequence). The CDR3 totals 11 residues. The V and J ends lost 3 bases and 8 bases respectively, with 8 bases between them. The chain's CDR3 is CASSSDGEAFF. The CDR3 DNA follows: TGTGCCAGCAGCTCGGACGGAGAAGCTTTCTTT.

The rearrangement links TRBV4-3 to TRBJ1-3; no reliable D call. Germline lookup yields CDR1 LGHNA and CDR2 YSLEER. The CDR3 has 17 amino acids. V was pared by 4 bases and J by 1 base, with 17 bases between. The CDR3 bases are TGCGCCAGCAGCCCCCCTCCGGGGTATCTATCTGGAAACACCATATATTTT. Protein product: CASSPPPGYLSGNTIYF.

The CDR3 reads CASGLGTGQETQYF. The CDR3 DNA is TGTGCTAGTGGTTTGGGGACAGGACAAGAGACCCAGTACTTC. This chain links TRBV12-5 with TRBJ2-5, with 7 positions matching TRBD1. The CDR3 totals 14 residues. CDR1 is LGHNT, CDR2 FRNRAP, per germline. After removal of 1 base from V and 2 bases from J, the junction contained 1 base not matched to a gene.

This chain links TRBV7-9 with TRBJ1-5, with D unresolved. The V end was cut by 5 bases, the J end by 7 bases, with 15 bases between. This CDR3 is 14 amino acids long. The germline V gene encodes CDR1 SEHNR and CDR2 FQNEAQ (reference sequence). CDR3 nucleotide sequence: TGTGCCAGCAGCCAGGAGTCGGTAAGACAGCCCCAGCATTTT. It translates to CASSQESVRQPQHF.